This TCR beta chain stems from a study of cytomegalovirus exposure and HLA in healthy donors. The PCR ran on 60 Vbeta and 13 Jbeta primers. TCRdb's table, derived via immunoSEQ multiplex PCR, lists solely in-frame clones and lacks some. The sample consists of 150,000 to 250,000 clones, over 75% of them appearing once. This clonotype originated in a boy aged 2 to 9 in good health and CMV-seronegative. Sequenced input: PBMCs.

In DNA, the CDR3 is TGTGCCAGCAGCGGGGGCATCGGAACCCAGTACTTC. The encoded protein is CASSGGIGTQYF. V and J are TRBV7-8 and TRBJ2-5; a weak D match, TRBD1 (6 bases). Between the trimmed V and J ends, which lost 5 bases and 8 bases, there was a span of 12 bases. This CDR3 is 12 amino acids long. Looked up from germline, CDR1 is SGHVS and CDR2 is FQNEAQ.